The 15 T cell receptor beta chains below were found in one sample sequenced in a study of blood T cell repertoires in COVID-19. Generated by immunoSEQ multiplex PCR, the TCRdb table keeps only in-frame clones and is missing some. The sample consists of some 300,000 clones, 90% of them appearing once. Sample: peripheral blood. Receptor source: a middle-aged woman with COVID-19, enrolled during active disease.

The chain uses TRBV28 and TRBJ1-1, with 7 bases identical to TRBD1. V was pared by 6 bases and J by 5 bases, with 15 bases of the junction left unmatched. CDR1 MDHEN and CDR2 SYDVKM come from the germline V gene. CDR3 size: 16 residues. The CDR3 region has the DNA TGTGCCAGCAGCTCCGCAGGGGGTAGAGTAAGGACTGAAGCTTTCTTT. It yields the protein CASSSAGGRVRTEAFF. Variable domain in full (rest from reference TRBV28 and TRBJ1-1): DVKVTQSSRYLVKRTGEKVFLECVQDMDHENMFWYRQDPGLGLRLIYFSYDVKMKEKGDIPEGYSVSREKKERFSLILESASTNQTSMYLCASSSAGGRVRTEAFFGQGTRLTVV.

The chain has TRBV5-1 and TRBJ1-5; D may be TRBD1 (6 bases). The germline V gene has CDR1 SGHRS and CDR2 YFSETQ. Trimming pared 4 bases from V and 7 bases from J, leaving 12 bases between. The CDR3 length is 13 residues. CDR3 amino acids: CASSRAGEQPQHF. CDR3 nucleotide sequence: TGCGCCAGCAGCAGGGCAGGGGAACAGCCCCAGCATTTT.

The V call is TRBV28, the J call TRBJ2-2; 7 bases fit TRBD1. CDR1 is MDHEN, CDR2 SYDVKM, per germline. J lost 4 bases, V lost 9 bases, and 11 bases had no gene match. This CDR3 has 15 residues. This chain's CDR3 is CASLLTGPSTGELFF. CDR3 coding DNA: TGTGCCAGTCTCCTGACAGGGCCCTCCACCGGGGAGCTGTTTTTT.

The chain's CDR3 is CASRGTGNTEAFF. Written as DNA, the CDR3 is TGTGCCAGCAGGGGGACAGGGAACACTGAAGCTTTCTTT. V usage is TRBV28 and J usage is TRBJ1-1; TRBD1 matches at 8 bases. Germline-derived CDR1 and CDR2 are MDHEN and SYDVKM. CDR3 length equals 13 residues. With V trimmed by 6 bases and J by 1 base, 1 base remained unmatched.

The V and J genes are TRBV7-2 and TRBJ2-2; D is perhaps TRBD2 (7 bases). Germline lookup yields CDR1 SGHTA and CDR2 FQGNSA. The CDR3 has 19 amino acids. Trimming took 2 bases from V and 5 from J, leaving 24 bases between them. Here the CDR3 reads CASSLRGGGSLQGTGELFF. CDR3 sequence (DNA): TGTGCCAGCAGCTTAAGAGGCGGGGGATCACTCCAGGGGACCGGGGAGCTGTTTTTT. Based on the CDR3 plus reference TRBV7-2 and TRBJ2-2, the full variable domain is GAGVSQSPSNKVTEKGKDVELRCDPISGHTALYWYRQSLGQGLEFLIYFQGNSAPDKSGLPSDRFSAERTGGSVSTLTIQRTQQEDSAVYLCASSLRGGGSLQGTGELFFGEGSRLTVL.

The CDR3 protein is CASRNPQGLDAFF. The CDR3 coding sequence is TGTGCCAGCAGGAATCCACAGGGTTTGGACGCTTTCTTT. The J gene is TRBJ1-1, the V gene TRBV6-5; possibly TRBD1 for D (6 bases). The germline V and J ends were trimmed by 6 bases and 11 bases, with 19 bases remaining between them. The germline V gene has CDR1 MNHEY and CDR2 SVGAGI. The CDR3 runs 13 residues.

The CDR3 nucleotides read TGTGCCAGCAGCCGTGGGACTAGCGGGGCTCCCTACGAGCAGTACTTC. Translated: CASSRGTSGAPYEQYF. The genes are TRBV5-4 and TRBJ2-7; 13 bases line up with TRBD2. CDR3 length: 16 residues. V was pared by 4 bases and J by 2 bases, with 6 bases of the junction left unmatched. Per the germline V gene, CDR1 is SGHNT and CDR2 is YYREEE (reference sequence).

The chain has TRBV6-1 and TRBJ2-1; D may be TRBD1 (5 bases). The CDR3 has 13 residues. V gave up 2 bases and J gave up 15 bases, with 17 bases separating them. The germline V gene encodes CDR1 MNHNS and CDR2 SASEGT. The CDR3 sequence is CASSEQDKGSRFF. The CDR3 nucleotides are TGTGCCAGCAGTGAACAGGACAAAGGCTCTCGGTTCTTC.

The V call is TRBV30, the J call TRBJ2-1; possible D gene TRBD2, 6 bases. Deletions cut 0 bases from V and 9 bases from J, with 12 bases between. The length of the CDR3 is 13 residues. Germline V gene sequence: CDR1 GTSNPN, CDR2 SVGIG (reference sequence). CDR3 DNA sequence: TGTGCCTGGAGTGTAAAACTGGGAGGTGAGCAGTTCTTC. This translates into CAWSVKLGGEQFF.

The chain couples TRBV10-2 to TRBJ1-2; D call uncertain. CDR1 is WSHSY, CDR2 SAAADI, per germline. The CDR3 covers 15 residues. Trimming removed 0 bases from V and 0 bases from J, with 8 bases in between. The CDR3 sequence: CASSESKHTNYGYTF. In DNA form, the CDR3 reads TGCGCCAGCAGTGAGTCGAAACATACTAACTATGGCTACACCTTC.

The CDR3 nucleotides read TGCAGCGTTGAAGATGCAGACAATGAGCAGTTCTTC. Translation gives CSVEDADNEQFF. The rearrangement uses TRBV29-1 and TRBJ2-1; D is uncertain. The CDR3 length is 12 residues. Germline V gene sequence: CDR1 SQVTM, CDR2 ANQGSEA. V lost 0 bases and J 5 bases, leaving 5 bases between the germline ends.

The chain links TRBV13 to TRBJ2-7; 9 bases fit TRBD1. From germline, CDR1 is PRHDT and CDR2 FYEKMQ (reference sequence). V dropped 1 base and J dropped 3; count of bases not matched to a gene: 4. The CDR3 covers 15 residues. CDR3: CASSLEGQGFYEQYF. For the CDR3, the DNA is TGTGCCAGCAGCTTAGAGGGACAGGGTTTCTACGAGCAGTACTTC.

The V and J genes are TRBV20-1 and TRBJ1-4; 11 positions agree with TRBD1. The CDR3 is 16 amino acids. CDR1 is DFQATT and CDR2 is SNEGSKA in the germline V gene (reference sequence). Trimming took 5 bases from V and 3 from J; bases not matched to a gene: 8. CDR3 sequence reads: CSARGQGAQANEKLFF. The CDR3 DNA reads TGCAGTGCTCGTGGACAGGGGGCGCAAGCTAATGAAAAACTGTTTTTT.

There are a few counts of this clone. V and J are TRBV7-3 and TRBJ1-1; the D is unclear. Trimming cost V 2 bases and J 4 bases, with 17 bases left between them. The germline V gene encodes CDR1 SGHTA and CDR2 FQGTGA. The CDR3 covers 16 residues. CDR3 bases: TGTGCCAGCAGCTTAGGGAGGACGAGGACTCCCACTGAAGCTTTCTTT. Protein: CASSLGRTRTPTEAFF.

V is TRBV7-9 and J is TRBJ2-7; tentative D call: TRBD2 (6 bases). Trimming removed 4 bases from V and 1 base from J, with 11 bases in between. The CDR3 covers 14 residues. Germline CDR1 reads SEHNR; CDR2 reads FQNEAQ (reference sequence). The DNA for the CDR3 is TGTGCCAGCAGCTCCCGGGACTTATCCTACGAGCAGTACTTC. Its translation is CASSSRDLSYEQYF.